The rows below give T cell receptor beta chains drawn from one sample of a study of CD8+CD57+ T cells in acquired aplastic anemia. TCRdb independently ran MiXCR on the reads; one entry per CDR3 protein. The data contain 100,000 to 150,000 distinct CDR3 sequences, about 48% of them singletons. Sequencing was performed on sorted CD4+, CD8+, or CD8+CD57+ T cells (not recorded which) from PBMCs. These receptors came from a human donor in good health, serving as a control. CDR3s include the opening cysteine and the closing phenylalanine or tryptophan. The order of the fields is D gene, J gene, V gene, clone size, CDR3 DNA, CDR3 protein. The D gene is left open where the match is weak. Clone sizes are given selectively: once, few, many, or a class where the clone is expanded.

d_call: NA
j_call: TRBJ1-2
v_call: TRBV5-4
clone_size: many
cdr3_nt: TGTGCCAGCAGCTTGGGACTAAGGAAGGGAGGCCAAGAAGGGACGTATGGCTACACCTTC
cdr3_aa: CASSLGLRKGGQEGTYGYTF

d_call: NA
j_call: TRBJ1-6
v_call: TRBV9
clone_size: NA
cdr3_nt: TGTGCCAGCAGCGTAGCGGGGAATAATTCACCCCTCCACTTT
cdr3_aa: CASSVAGNNSPLHF

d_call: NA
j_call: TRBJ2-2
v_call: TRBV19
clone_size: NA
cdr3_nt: TGTGCCTGCCGGAGGCGGGAGAACACCGGGGAGCTGTTTTTT
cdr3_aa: CACRRRENTGELFF

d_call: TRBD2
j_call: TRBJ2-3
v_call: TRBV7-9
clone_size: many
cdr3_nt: TGTGCCAGCAGCTTAGTACTAGCGGGCCCCACAGATACGCAGTATTTT
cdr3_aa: CASSLVLAGPTDTQYF

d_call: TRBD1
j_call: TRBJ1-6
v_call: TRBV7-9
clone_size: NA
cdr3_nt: TGTGCCAGCCACAGGGGGGATTCACCCCTCCACTTT
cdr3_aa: CASHRGDSPLHF

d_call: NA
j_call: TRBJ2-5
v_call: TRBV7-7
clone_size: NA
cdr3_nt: TGTGCTAGCAGCTTCGGTCTCAAAGAGACCCAGTACTTC
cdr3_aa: CASSFGLKETQYF

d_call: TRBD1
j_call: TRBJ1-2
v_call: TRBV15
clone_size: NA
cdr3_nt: TGTGCCACCAGCAAGACAGGGGAGACTCTTGGCTACACCTTC
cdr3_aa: CATSKTGETLGYTF

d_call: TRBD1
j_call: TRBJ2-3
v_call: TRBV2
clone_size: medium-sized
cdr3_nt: TGTGCCAGCAGGCTACGACAGGGGGGAACAGATACGCAGTATTTT
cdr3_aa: CASRLRQGGTDTQYF

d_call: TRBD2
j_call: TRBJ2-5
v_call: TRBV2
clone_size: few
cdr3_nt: TGTGCCAGCAGTGACGGTAGCGGGGGTGGACCCCAGTACTTC
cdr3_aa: CASSDGSGGGPQYF

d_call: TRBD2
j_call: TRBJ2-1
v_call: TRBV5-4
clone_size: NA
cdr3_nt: TGTGCCAGCAGCTATGAGGGTAGCGGGGGGGCCGAGCAGTTCTTC
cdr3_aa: CASSYEGSGGAEQFF

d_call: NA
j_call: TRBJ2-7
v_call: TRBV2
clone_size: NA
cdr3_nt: TGTGCCAGCAGTGACGGCAGCCCTTCCTACGAGCAGTACTTC
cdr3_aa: CASSDGSPSYEQYF

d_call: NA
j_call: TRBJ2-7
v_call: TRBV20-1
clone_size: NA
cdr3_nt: TGCAGTGCTAGGCCGGGACTCGCCTCGGCGCAGTACTTC
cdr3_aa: CSARPGLASAQYF

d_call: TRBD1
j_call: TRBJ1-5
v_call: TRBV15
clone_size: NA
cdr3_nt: TGTGCCACCAGCAGAGTTGGGACAGGGGGCGATCAGCCCCAGCATTTT
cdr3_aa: CATSRVGTGGDQPQHF

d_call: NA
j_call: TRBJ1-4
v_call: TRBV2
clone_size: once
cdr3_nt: TGTGCCAGCAGTGACGGGGCAACTAATGAAAAACTGTTTTTT
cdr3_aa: CASSDGATNEKLFF

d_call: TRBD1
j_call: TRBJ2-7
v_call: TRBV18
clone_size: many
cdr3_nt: TGTGCCAGCTCACCGGCCGGGACAGGAGCCTACGAGCAGTACTTC
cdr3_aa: CASSPAGTGAYEQYF

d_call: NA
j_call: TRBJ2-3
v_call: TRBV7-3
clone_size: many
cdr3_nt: TGTGCCAGCAGCTTAATGAGCACAGATACGCAGTATTTT
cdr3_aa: CASSLMSTDTQYF

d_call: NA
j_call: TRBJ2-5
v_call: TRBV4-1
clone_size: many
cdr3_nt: TGCGCCAGCAGCCAAGATAGGGGTAATAAAGAGACCCAGTACTTC
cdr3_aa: CASSQDRGNKETQYF

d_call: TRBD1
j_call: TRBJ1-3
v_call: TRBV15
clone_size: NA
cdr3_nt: TGTGCCACCAGCCCAGGGGGCGGAAACACCATATATTTT
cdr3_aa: CATSPGGGNTIYF

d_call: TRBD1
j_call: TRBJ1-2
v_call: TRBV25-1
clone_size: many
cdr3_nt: TGTGCCAGCAGAGCACCGGGAAGGGGGACAGGATATGGCTACACCTTC
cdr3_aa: CASRAPGRGTGYGYTF

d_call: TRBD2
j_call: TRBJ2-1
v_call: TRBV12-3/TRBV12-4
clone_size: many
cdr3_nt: TGTGCCAGCAACCCTACTAGCGGGGGACGGACACTTTACAATGAGCAGTTCTTC
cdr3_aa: CASNPTSGGRTLYNEQFF

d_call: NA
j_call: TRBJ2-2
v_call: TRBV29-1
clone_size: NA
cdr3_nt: TGCAGCGTGGTGGGGGCAAACGGGGAGCTGTTTTTT
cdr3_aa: CSVVGANGELFF

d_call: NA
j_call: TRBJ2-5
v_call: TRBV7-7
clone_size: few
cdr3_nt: TGTGCGAGCGCTGGGGGCCTGGAGACCCAGTACTTC
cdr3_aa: CASAGGLETQYF

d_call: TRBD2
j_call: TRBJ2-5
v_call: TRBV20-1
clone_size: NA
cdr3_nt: TGCAGTGCCGGGACTAGCGGGGGGGCCGGAGAGACCCAGTACTTC
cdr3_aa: CSAGTSGGAGETQYF

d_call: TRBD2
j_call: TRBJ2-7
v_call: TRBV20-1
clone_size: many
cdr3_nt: TGCAGTGCTAGTTCGACCGCGGGGGGGACCTACGAGCAGTACTTC
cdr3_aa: CSASSTAGGTYEQYF

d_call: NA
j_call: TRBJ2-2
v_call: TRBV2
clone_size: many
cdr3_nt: TGTGCCAGCACTTGGGTGGGGGAGATCGGGGAGCTGTTTTTT
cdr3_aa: CASTWVGEIGELFF

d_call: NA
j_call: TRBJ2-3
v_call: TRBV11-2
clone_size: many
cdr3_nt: TGTGCCAGCAGCTTAAGGGGGGGCGGCGGAGATACGCAGTATTTT
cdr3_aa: CASSLRGGGGDTQYF

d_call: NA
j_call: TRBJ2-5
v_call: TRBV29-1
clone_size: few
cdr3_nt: TGCAGCGTTGAAGATCGGGGAGAGACCCAGTACTTC
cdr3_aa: CSVEDRGETQYF

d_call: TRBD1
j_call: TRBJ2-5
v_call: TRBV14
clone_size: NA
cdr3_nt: TGTGCCAGCAGCCAAGATCAGGGGGCGGCGGAGACCCAGTACTTC
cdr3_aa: CASSQDQGAAETQYF

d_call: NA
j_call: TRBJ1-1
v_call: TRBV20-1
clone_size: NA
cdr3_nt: TGCGGTGCTAGTGGCAAGCCAGACCGGGGAGCTTTCTTT
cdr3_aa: CGASGKPDRGAFF

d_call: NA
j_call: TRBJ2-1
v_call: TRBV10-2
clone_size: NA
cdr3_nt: TGCGCCAGCAGCTTTTTAGGGCGAAATCGATACAATGAGCAGTTCTTC
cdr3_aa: CASSFLGRNRYNEQFF

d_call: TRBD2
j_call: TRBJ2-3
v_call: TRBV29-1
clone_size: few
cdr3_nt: TGCAGCGTTGAGTTGAGCGGGGGGACAGATACGCAGTATTTT
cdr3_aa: CSVELSGGTDTQYF

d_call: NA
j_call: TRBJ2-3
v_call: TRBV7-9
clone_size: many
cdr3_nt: TGTGCCAGCAGCTTAAGTCGGGGGCGCCAGGGAGATACGCAGTATTTT
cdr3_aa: CASSLSRGRQGDTQYF

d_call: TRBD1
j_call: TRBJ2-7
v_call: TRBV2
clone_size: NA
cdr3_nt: TGTGCCAGCAGTTACTCGATAAGGGCAGGGGGTTACGAGCAGTACTTC
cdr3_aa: CASSYSIRAGGYEQYF

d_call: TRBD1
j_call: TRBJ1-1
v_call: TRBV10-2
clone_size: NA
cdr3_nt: TGCGCCAGCAGTGAGTCGGGACAGGGTACCACTGAAGCTTTCTTT
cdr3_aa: CASSESGQGTTEAFF

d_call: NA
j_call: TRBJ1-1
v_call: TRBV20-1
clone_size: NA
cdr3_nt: TGCAGTGCTAGAAAGACAGTAGGCGCTGAAGCTTTCTTT
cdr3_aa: CSARKTVGAEAFF

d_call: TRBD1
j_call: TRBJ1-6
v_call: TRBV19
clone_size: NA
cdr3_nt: TGTGCCAGTCGATACAGGGGTTATAATTCACCCCTCCACTTT
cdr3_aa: CASRYRGYNSPLHF

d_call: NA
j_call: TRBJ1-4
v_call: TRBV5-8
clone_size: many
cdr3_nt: TGTGCCAGCAGCCCGAGACAGGTGTCGGCGGTGTTTTTT
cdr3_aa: CASSPRQVSAVFF

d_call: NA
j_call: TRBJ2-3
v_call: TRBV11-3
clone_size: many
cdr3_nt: TGTGCCAGCAGCTTAGAGGGGACTACAGATACGCAGTATTTT
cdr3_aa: CASSLEGTTDTQYF

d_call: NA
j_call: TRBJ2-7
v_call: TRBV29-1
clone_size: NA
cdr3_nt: TGCAGTATTGGACAGCCTTACGAGCAGTACTTC
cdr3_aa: CSIGQPYEQYF

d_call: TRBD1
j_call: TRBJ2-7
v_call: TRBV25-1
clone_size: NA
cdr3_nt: TGTGCCAGCAGTGCTAGACGGAAGGGGACAGTCTACGAGCAGTACTTC
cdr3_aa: CASSARRKGTVYEQYF

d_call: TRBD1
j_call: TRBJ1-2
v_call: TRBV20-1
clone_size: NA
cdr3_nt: TGCAGTGCTAGCAGGGGGCTTGGCTACACCTTC
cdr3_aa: CSASRGLGYTF

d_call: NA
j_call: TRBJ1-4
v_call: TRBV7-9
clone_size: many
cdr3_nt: TGTGCCAGCAGTCTCGTTTTGAGCCGCAATGAAAAACTGTTTTTT
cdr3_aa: CASSLVLSRNEKLFF

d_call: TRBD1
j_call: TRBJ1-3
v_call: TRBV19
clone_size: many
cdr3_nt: TGTGCCAGTAGGTCCGGGACAGGTGGCCGAAGCTCTGGAAACACCATATATTTT
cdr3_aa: CASRSGTGGRSSGNTIYF

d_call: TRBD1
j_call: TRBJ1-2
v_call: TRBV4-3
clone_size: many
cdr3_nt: TGCGCCAGCAGCCAAGAGACAGGGGGCTATGGCTACACCTTC
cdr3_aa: CASSQETGGYGYTF

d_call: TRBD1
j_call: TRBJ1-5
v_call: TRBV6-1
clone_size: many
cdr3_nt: TGTGCCAGCAGTATAGACAGGGCCGGCAATCAGCCCCAGCATTTT
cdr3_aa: CASSIDRAGNQPQHF

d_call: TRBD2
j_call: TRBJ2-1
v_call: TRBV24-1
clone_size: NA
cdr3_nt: TGTGCCACCAGTGATTTAACTAGCGGGAGCCCTGAGCAGTTCTTC
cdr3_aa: CATSDLTSGSPEQFF

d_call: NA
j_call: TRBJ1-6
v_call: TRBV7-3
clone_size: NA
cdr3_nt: TGTGCCAGCAGCTTAGAGGGATCTTATGTTTCACCCCTCCACTTT
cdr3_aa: CASSLEGSYVSPLHF

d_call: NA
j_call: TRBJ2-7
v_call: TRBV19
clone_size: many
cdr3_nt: TGTGCCAGTAGCGACCTCTCCACTAGTTTCCGCGAGCAGTACTTC
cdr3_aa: CASSDLSTSFREQYF

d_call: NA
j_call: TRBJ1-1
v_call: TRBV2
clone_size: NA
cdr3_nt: TGTGCCAGCAGGGATGAAAAGATGAACACTGAAGCTTTCTTT
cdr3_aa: CASRDEKMNTEAFF

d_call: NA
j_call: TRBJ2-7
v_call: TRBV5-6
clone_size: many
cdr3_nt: TGTGCCAGCAGCTTGGTGGCGGCTAACTACGAGCAGTACTTC
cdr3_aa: CASSLVAANYEQYF

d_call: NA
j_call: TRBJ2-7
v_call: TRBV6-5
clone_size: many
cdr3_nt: TGTGCCAGCAGTTACGGGGACGCATCCTACGAGCAGTACTTC
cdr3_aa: CASSYGDASYEQYF